This passage covers 10 T cell receptor beta chains from one sample sequenced in a study of CD8+CD57+ T cells in acquired aplastic anemia. TCR beta VDJ and CDR3 were profiled, and genomic DNA was the template. TCRdb processed the reads anew with MiXCR; each CDR3 protein has one entry. The sample has around 250,000 distinct CDR3 sequences, 50% to 70% seen once. Sequenced input: sorted CD4+, CD8+, or CD8+CD57+ T cells (not recorded which) from PBMCs. The receptors stem from a human donor with severe aplastic anemia or a healthy control (not recorded which).

The V gene is TRBV19, the J gene TRBJ2-2, with TRBD2 identical over 10 bases. This CDR3 spans 15 amino acids. Per germline, CDR1 LNHDA and CDR2 SQIVND (reference sequence). V was pared by 4 bases and J by 7 bases, with 6 bases of the junction left unmatched. The CDR3 sequence is CASSTGTSVLGELFF. In DNA form, the CDR3 reads TGTGCCAGTAGTACCGGGACTAGCGTTCTCGGGGAGCTGTTTTTT.

This chain uses TRBV4-2 with TRBJ2-1; D call uncertain. This CDR3 region has 12 residues. Trimming pared 4 bases from V and 4 bases from J, leaving 5 bases between. Germline CDR1 and CDR2: LGHNA and YNFKEQ. CDR3 region: CASSPAYNEQFF. The CDR3 coding sequence is TGTGCCAGCAGCCCGGCTTACAATGAGCAGTTCTTC.

This clonotype was detected many times. The rearrangement joins TRBV20-1 to TRBJ1-5; TRBD1 might be the D (6 bases). The V end lost 4 bases, the J end lost 7 bases, and 20 bases lay between the germline ends. Germline V CDR1 and CDR2: DFQATT, SNEGSKA (reference sequence). This CDR3 comprises 15 residues. CDR3 sequence reads: CSATNTVGRGQPQHF. CDR3 in DNA: TGCAGTGCTACCAATACCGTCGGGAGGGGGCAGCCCCAGCATTTT.

Worth noting for this clonotype: A read error may account for a junction end that differs from germline. The V call is TRBV25-1, the J call TRBJ1-2; no definite D call. The CDR3 length is 11 residues. Germline loops: CDR1 MGHDK, CDR2 SYGVNS. The CDR3 loop is CASGENSGYTF. Written as DNA, the CDR3 is TGTGCCAGCGGTGAAAACAGTGGCTACACCTTC.

This clonotype has ten or more counts. The chain is built from TRBV11-2 and TRBJ2-4, with D perhaps TRBD2 (6 bases). This CDR3 region has 15 residues. Germline V CDR1 and CDR2: SGHAT, FQNNGV. Trimming removed 5 bases from V and 6 bases from J, with 17 bases in between. In nucleotides, the CDR3 is TGTGCCAGCAGCCCCTCGGGGGACCGACGAAACATTCAGTACTTC. This gives the protein CASSPSGDRRNIQYF.

This clonotype was detected only a few times. Since a much larger clone is just one base distant, this may be a read error. The chain is built from TRBV11-1 and TRBJ2-5; maybe TRBD2 (6 bases). Germline V gene data show CDR1 as SGHAT and CDR2 as FQDESV (reference sequence). The length of the CDR3 is 16 residues. The CDR3 coding sequence is TGTGCCGGCAGCCTAGGGTCCGGGAGCCACACAGAGACCCAGTACTTC. Encoded protein: CAGSLGSGSHTETQYF.

This sequence joins TRBV10-3 and TRBJ1-2, with D tentatively TRBD1 (6 bases). The V gene's germline CDR1 is ENHRY and CDR2 SYGVKD. Trimming took 2 bases from V and 7 from J, leaving 11 bases between them. This CDR3 is built from 13 residues. CDR3 DNA: TGTGCCATCAGTGAGGAGGACAGTAGTGGCTACACCTTC. Protein: CAISEEDSSGYTF.

The rearrangement joins TRBV7-9 to TRBJ2-7; no firm D call. Germline assignment: CDR1 SEHNR and CDR2 FQNEAQ (reference sequence). Deletions cut 2 bases from V and 6 bases from J, with 14 bases between. The CDR3 has 14 amino acids. The CDR3 region has the DNA TGTGCCAGCAGCTTATCCAGATCGAGTTCCGAGCAGTACTTC. It yields the protein CASSLSRSSSEQYF.

The chain combines TRBV12-3 or TRBV12-4 with TRBJ1-2; 10 positions agree with TRBD1. Trimming took 7 bases from V and 2 from J; bases not matched to a gene: 7. The CDR3 extends over 15 amino acids. CDR3 sequence reads: CASTPWGQGNYGYTF. The CDR3 DNA reads TGTGCCAGCACCCCCTGGGGACAGGGGAACTATGGCTACACCTTC.

The rearrangement joins TRBV20-1 to TRBJ2-7; the D gene is possibly TRBD2 (5 bases). Germline V CDR1 and CDR2: DFQATT, SNEGSKA (reference sequence). Between the trimmed V and J ends, which lost 6 bases and 4 bases, there was a span of 10 bases. The CDR3 spans 11 residues. The CDR3: CSAPSGYEQYF. Written as DNA, the CDR3 is TGCAGTGCCCCGAGCGGTTACGAGCAGTACTTC.